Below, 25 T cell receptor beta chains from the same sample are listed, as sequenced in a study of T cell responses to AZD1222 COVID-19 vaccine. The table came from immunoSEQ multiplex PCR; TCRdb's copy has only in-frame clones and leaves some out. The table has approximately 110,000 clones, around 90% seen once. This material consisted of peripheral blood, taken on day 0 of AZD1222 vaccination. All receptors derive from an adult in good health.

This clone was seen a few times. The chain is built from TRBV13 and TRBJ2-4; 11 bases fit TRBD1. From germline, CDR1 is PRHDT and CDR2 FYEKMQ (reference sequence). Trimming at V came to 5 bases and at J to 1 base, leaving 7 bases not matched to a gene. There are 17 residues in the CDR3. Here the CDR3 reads CASSVRTGGAAKNIQYF. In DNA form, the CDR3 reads TGTGCCAGCAGCGTACGGACAGGGGGCGCGGCCAAAAACATTCAGTACTTC. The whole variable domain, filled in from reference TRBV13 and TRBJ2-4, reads AAGVIQSPRHLIKEKRETATLKCYPIPRHDTVYWYQQGPGQDPQFLISFYEKMQSDKGSIPDRFSAQQFSDYHSELNMSSLELGDSALYFCASSVRTGGAAKNIQYFGAGTRLSVL.

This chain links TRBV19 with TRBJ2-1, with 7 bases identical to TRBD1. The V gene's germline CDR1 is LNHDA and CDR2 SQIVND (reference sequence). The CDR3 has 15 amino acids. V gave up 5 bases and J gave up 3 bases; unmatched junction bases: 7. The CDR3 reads CASSAWGQIYNEQFF. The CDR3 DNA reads TGTGCCAGTAGTGCTTGGGGACAGATCTACAATGAGCAGTTCTTC.

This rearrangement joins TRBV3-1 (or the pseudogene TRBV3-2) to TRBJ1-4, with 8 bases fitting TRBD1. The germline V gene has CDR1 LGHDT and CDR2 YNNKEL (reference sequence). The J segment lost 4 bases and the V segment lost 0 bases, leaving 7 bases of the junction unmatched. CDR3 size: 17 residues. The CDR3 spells CASSQEYRDRFNEKLFF. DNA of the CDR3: TGTGCCAGCAGCCAAGAGTACCGGGACAGGTTTAATGAAAAACTGTTTTTT.

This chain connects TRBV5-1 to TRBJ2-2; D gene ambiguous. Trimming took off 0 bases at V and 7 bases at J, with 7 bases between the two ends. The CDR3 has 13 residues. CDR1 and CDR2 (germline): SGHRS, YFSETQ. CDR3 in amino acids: CASSLGGNGELFF. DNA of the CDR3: TGCGCCAGCAGCTTGGGGGGTAACGGGGAGCTGTTTTTT.

The CDR3 nucleotides are TGTGCCAGCAGCTTAATGGCAGGCTTGTATGGCTACACCTTC. Its protein is CASSLMAGLYGYTF. V is TRBV7-9 and J is TRBJ1-2; D gene ambiguous. Germline V CDR1 and CDR2: SEHNR, FQNEAQ (reference sequence). The CDR3 totals 14 residues. V lost 2 bases, J lost 5 bases, and 12 bases lay in between.

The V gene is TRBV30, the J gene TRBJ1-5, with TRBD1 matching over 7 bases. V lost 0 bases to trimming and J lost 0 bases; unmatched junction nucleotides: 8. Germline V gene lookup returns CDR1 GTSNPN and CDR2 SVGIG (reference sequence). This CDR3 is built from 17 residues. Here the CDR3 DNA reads TGTGCCTGGAGTGTCTCCCGGGACAGTCTTAGCAATCAGCCCCAGCATTTT. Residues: CAWSVSRDSLSNQPQHF. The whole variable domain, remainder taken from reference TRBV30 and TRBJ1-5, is SQTIHQWPATLVQPVGSPLSLECTVEGTSNPNLYWYRQAAGRGLQLLFYSVGIGQISSEVPQNLSASRPQDRQFILSSKKLLLSDSGFYLCAWSVSRDSLSNQPQHFGDGTRLSIL.

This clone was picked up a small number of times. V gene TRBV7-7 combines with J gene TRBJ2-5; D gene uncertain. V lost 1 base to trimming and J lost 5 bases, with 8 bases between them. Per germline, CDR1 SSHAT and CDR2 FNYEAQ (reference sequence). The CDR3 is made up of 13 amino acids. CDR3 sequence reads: CASSLGAEETQYF. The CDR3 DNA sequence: TGTGCCAGCAGCTTAGGGGCGGAGGAGACCCAGTACTTC.

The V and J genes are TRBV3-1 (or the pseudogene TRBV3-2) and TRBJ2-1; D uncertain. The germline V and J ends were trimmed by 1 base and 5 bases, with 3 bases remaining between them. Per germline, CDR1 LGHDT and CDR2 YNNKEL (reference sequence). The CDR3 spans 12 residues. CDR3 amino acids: CASSQADNEQFF. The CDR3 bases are TGTGCCAGCAGCCAAGCTGACAATGAGCAGTTCTTC.

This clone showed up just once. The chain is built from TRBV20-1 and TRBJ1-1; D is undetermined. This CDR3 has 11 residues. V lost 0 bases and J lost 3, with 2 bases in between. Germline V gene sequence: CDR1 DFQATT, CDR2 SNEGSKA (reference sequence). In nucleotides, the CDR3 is TGCAGTGCTAGAGAGGACACTGAAGCTTTCTTT. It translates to CSAREDTEAFF.

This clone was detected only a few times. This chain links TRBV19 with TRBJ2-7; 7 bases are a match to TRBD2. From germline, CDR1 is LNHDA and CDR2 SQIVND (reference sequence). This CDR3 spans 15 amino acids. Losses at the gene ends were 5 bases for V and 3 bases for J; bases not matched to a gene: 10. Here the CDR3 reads CASSQASGGNYEQYF. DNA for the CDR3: TGTGCCAGTAGTCAGGCTAGCGGTGGTAACTACGAGCAGTACTTC. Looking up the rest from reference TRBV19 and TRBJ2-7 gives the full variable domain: DGGITQSPKYLFRKEGQNVTLSCEQNLNHDAMYWYRQDPGQGLRLIYYSQIVNDFQKGDIAEGYSVSREKKESFPLTVTSAQKNPTAFYLCASSQASGGNYEQYFGPGTRLTVT.

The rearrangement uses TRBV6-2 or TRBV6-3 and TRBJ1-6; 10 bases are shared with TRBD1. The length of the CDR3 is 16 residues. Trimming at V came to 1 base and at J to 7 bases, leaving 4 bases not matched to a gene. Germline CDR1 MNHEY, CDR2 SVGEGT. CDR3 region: CASSYYGQGDNSPLHF. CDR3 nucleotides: TGTGCCAGCAGTTACTACGGACAGGGGGACAATTCACCCCTCCACTTT.

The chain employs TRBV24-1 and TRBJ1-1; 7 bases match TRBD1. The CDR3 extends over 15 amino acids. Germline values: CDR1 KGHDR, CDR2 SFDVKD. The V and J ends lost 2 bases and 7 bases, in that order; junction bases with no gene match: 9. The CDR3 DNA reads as TGTGCCACCAGTGATTCCGGGACAGCCGAATATGAAGCTTTCTTT. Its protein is CATSDSGTAEYEAFF.

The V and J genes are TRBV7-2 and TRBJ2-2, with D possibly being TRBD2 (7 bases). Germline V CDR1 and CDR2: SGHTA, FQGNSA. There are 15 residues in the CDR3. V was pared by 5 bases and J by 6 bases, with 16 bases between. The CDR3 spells CASSLPGGGAGELFF. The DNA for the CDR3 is TGTGCCAGCAGCCTCCCTGGGGGGGGCGCCGGGGAGCTGTTTTTT.

CDR3 loop: CASSQDSGGQPQHF. Written as DNA, the CDR3 is TGCGCCAGCAGCCAAGATAGCGGGGGTCAGCCCCAGCATTTT. The chain links TRBV4-3 to TRBJ1-5, with D possibly matching TRBD1 (5 bases). Germline CDR1 LGHNA, CDR2 YSLEER. Trimming shortened V by 0 bases and J by 6 bases, and 9 bases separated the two germline ends. CDR3 length: 14 residues.

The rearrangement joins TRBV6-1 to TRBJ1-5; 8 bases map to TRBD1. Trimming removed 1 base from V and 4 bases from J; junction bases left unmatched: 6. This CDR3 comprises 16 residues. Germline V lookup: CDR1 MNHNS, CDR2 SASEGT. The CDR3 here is CASSEDYRGVNQPQHF. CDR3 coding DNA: TGTGCCAGCAGTGAAGATTACAGGGGGGTGAATCAGCCCCAGCATTTT.

The CDR3 reads CASSVRTSRYNEQFF. The CDR3, as DNA: TGTGCCAGCAGTGTAAGGACTAGTAGATACAATGAGCAGTTCTTC. This chain uses TRBV2 with TRBJ2-1; the match to TRBD2 covers 7 bases. Germline loops: CDR1 SNHLY, CDR2 FYNNEI. V trimming: 4 bases; J trimming: 4 bases; junction bases outside the gene matches: 7. The CDR3 sequence is 15 residues long.

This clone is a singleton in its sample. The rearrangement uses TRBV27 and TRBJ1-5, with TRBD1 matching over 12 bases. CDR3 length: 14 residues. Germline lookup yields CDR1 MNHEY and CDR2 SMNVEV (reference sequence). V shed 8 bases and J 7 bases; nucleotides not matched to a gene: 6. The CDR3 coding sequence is TGTGCCAGCGGGACAGGGGGCTTCGGGCAGCCCCAGCATTTT. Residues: CASGTGGFGQPQHF.

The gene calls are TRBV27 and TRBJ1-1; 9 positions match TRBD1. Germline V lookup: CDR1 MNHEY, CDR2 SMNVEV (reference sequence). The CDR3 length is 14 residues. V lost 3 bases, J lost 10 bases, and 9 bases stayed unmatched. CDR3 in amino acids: CASSFHTGQGRAFF. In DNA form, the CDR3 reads TGTGCCAGCAGTTTCCATACCGGACAGGGGAGAGCTTTCTTT.

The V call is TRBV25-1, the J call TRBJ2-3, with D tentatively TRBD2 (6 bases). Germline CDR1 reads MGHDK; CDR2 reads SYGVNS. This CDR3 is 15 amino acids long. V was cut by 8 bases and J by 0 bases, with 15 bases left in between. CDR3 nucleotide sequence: TGTGCCAGCGGAGGGACGGACTCTAGCACAGATACGCAGTATTTT. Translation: CASGGTDSSTDTQYF.

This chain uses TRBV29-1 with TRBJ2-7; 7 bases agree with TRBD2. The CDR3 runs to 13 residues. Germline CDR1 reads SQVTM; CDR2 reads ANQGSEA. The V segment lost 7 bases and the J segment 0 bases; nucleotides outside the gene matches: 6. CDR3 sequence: CSAEGGDSYEQYF. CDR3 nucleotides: TGCAGCGCCGAGGGAGGGGACTCCTACGAGCAGTACTTC.

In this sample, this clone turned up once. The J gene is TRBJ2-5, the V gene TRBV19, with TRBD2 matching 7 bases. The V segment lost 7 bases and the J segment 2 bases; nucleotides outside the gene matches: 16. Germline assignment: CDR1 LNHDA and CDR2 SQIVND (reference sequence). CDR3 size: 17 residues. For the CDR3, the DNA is TGTGCCAGTACCAATGGGGGGGGTCCGGCCTTTCAAGAGACCCAGTACTTC. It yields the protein CASTNGGGPAFQETQYF.

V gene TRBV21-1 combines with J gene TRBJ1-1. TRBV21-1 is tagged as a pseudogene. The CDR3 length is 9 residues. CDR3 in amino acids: CAGNTEAFF. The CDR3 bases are TGTGCCGGGAACACTGAAGCTTTCTTT.

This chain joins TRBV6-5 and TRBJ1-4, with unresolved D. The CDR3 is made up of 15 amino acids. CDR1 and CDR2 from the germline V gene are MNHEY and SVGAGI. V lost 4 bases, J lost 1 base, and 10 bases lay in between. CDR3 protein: CASSFKGITNEKLFF. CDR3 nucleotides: TGTGCCAGCAGTTTCAAGGGAATAACTAATGAAAAACTGTTTTTT.

Here the CDR3 DNA reads TGTGCCAGTAGTGGCCGGGACGCCCCTTTACAGTTCGATGGCTACACCTTC. Translated: CASSGRDAPLQFDGYTF. The chain recombines TRBV19 with TRBJ1-2; tentatively, D is TRBD1 (5 bases). CDR3 length equals 17 residues. Germline assignment: CDR1 LNHDA and CDR2 SQIVND (reference sequence). V was trimmed by 5 bases and J by 6 bases, leaving 25 bases between them.

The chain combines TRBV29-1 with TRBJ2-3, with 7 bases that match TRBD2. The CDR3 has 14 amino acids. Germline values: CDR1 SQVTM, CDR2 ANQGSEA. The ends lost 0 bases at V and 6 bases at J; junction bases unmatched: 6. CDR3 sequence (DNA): TGCAGCGTTGAAGATCGGACTAGGGCGGATACGCAGTATTTT. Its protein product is CSVEDRTRADTQYF.